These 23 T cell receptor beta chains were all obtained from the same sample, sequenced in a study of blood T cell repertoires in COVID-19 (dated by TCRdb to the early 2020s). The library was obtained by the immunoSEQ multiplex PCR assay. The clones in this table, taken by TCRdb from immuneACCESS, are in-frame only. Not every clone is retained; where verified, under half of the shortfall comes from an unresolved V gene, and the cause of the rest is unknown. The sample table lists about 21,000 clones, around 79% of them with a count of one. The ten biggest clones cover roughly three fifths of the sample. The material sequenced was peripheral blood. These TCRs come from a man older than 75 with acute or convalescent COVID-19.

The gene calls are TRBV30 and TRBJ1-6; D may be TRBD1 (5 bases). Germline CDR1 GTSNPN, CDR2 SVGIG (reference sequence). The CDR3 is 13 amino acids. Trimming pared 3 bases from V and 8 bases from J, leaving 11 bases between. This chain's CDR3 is CAWRTELHSPLHF. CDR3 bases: TGTGCCTGGAGGACAGAGCTTCATTCACCCCTCCACTTT.

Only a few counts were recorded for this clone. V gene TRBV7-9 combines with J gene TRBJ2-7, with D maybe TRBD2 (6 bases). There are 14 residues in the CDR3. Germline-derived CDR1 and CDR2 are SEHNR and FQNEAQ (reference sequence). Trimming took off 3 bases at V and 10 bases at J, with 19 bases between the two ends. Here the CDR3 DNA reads TGTGCCAGCAGCTTCGAGCGGAGGGGTGGCAGCCAGTACGTC. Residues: CASSFERRGGSQYV.

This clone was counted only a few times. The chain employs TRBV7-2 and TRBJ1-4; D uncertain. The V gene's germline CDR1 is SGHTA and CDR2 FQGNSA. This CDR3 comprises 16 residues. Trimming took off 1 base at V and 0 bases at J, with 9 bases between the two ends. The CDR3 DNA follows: TGTGCCAGCAGCTTAGAGAGGCCCGCAACTAATGAAAAACTGTTTTTT. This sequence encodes CASSLERPATNEKLFF.

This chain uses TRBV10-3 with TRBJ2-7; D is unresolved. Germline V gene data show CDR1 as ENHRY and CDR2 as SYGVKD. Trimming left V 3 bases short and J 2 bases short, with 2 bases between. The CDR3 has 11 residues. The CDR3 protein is CAISDTYEQYF. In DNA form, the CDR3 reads TGTGCCATCAGTGATACCTACGAGCAGTACTTC.

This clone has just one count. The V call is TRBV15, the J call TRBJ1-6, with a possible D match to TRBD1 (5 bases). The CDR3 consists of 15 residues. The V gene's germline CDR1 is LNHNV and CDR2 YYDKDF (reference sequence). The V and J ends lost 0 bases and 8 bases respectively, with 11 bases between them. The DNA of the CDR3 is TGTGCCACCAGCAGAGATAATAAAGGGGATTCACCCCTCCACTTT. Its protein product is CATSRDNKGDSPLHF.

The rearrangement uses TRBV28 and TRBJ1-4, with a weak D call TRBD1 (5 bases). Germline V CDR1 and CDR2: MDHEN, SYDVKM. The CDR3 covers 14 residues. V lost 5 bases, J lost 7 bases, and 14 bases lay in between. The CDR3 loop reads CASSDGGGVEKLFF. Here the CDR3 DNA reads TGTGCCAGCAGTGACGGGGGAGGCGTTGAAAAACTGTTTTTT. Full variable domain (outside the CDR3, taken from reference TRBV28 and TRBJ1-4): DVKVTQSSRYLVKRTGEKVFLECVQDMDHENMFWYRQDPGLGLRLIYFSYDVKMKEKGDIPEGYSVSREKKERFSLILESASTNQTSMYLCASSDGGGVEKLFFGSGTQLSVL.

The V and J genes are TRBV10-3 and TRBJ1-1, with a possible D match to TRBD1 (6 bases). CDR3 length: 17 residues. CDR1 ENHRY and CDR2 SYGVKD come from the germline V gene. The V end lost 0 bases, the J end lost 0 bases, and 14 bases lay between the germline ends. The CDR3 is CAISESGGTSMNTEAFF. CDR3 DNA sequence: TGTGCCATCAGTGAGTCGGGGGGGACATCCATGAACACTGAAGCTTTCTTT.

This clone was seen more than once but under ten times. The CDR3 DNA sequence: TGCGCCAGCAGTGGGTGGGGGACAGGGGTTTCCCACGAGCAGTACTTC. As protein: CASSGWGTGVSHEQYF. This chain connects TRBV10-2 to TRBJ2-7; 10 bases are a match to TRBD1. The CDR3 contains 16 residues. CDR1 is WSHSY, CDR2 SAAADI, per germline. V gave up 4 bases and J gave up 5 bases; unmatched junction bases: 11.

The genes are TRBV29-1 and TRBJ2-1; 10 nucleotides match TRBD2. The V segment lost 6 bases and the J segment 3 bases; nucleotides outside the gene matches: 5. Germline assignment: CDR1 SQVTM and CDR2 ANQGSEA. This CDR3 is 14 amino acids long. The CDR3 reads CSVTSGTIYNEQFF. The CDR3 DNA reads TGCAGCGTCACTAGCGGGACCATCTACAATGAGCAGTTCTTC.

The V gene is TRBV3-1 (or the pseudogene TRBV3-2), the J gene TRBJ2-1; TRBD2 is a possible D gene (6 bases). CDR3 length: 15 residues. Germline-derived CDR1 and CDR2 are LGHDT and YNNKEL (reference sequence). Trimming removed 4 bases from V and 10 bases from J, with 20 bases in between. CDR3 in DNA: TGTGCCAGCAGCCCGACTAGGGGAGAAAGAGGGGAGCAGTTCTTC. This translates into CASSPTRGERGEQFF.

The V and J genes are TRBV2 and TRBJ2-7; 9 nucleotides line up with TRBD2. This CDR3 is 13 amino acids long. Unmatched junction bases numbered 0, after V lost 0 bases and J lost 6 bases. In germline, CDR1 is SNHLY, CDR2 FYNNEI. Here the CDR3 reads CASSEAREGEQYF. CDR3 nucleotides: TGTGCCAGCAGTGAAGCGCGGGAGGGCGAGCAGTACTTC.

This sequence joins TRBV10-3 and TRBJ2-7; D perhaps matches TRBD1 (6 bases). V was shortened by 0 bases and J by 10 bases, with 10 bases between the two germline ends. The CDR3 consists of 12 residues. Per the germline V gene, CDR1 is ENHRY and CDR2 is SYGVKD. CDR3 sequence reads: CAISESDRNQYF. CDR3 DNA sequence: TGTGCCATCAGTGAGTCGGACAGAAACCAGTACTTC.

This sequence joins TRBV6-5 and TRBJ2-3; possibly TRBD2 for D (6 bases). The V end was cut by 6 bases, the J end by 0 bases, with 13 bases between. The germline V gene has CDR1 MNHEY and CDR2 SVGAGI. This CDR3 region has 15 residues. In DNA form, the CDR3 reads TGTGCCAGCAGCCGACGGGGGACCAGCACAGATACGCAGTATTTT. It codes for CASSRRGTSTDTQYF.

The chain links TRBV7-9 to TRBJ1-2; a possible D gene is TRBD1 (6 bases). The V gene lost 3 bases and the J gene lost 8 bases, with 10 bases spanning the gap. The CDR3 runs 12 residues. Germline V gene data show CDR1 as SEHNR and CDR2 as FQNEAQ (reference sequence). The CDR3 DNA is TGTGCCAGCAGCTTTACAGGGAGCGGCTACACCTTC. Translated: CASSFTGSGYTF.

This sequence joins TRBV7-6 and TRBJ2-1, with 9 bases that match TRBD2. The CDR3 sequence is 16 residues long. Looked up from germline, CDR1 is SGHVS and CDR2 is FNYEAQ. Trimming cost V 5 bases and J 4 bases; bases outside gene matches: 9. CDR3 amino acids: CASSPDSGSLYNEQFF. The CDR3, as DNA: TGTGCCAGCAGCCCCGATAGCGGGAGTCTATACAATGAGCAGTTCTTC.

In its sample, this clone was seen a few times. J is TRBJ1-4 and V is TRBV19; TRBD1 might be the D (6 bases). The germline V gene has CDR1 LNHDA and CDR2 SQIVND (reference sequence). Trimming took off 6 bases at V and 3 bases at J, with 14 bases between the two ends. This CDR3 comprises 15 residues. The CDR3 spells CASRTGQISNEKLFF. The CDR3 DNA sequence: TGTGCCAGTAGGACTGGACAGATATCTAATGAAAAACTGTTTTTT. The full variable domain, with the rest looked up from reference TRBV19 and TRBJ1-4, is DGGITQSPKYLFRKEGQNVTLSCEQNLNHDAMYWYRQDPGQGLRLIYYSQIVNDFQKGDIAEGYSVSREKKESFPLTVTSAQKNPTAFYLCASRTGQISNEKLFFGSGTQLSVL.

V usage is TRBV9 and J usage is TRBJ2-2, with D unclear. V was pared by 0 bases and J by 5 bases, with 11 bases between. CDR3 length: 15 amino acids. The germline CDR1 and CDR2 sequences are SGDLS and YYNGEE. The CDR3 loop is CASSVVSDGTGELFF. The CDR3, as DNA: TGTGCCAGCAGCGTAGTCTCCGACGGGACCGGGGAGCTGTTTTTT.

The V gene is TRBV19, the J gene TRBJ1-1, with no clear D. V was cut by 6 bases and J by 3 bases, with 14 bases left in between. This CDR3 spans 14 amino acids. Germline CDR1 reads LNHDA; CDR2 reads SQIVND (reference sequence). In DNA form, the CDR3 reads TGTGCCAGTAGACTTCGGGGTTGGGACACTGAAGCTTTCTTT. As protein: CASRLRGWDTEAFF.

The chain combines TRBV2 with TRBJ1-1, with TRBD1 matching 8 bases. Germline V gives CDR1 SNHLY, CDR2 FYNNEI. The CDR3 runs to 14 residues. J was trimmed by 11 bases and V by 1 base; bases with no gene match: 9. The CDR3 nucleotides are TGTGCCAGCAGTGAAGGGACAGGGATGGGGTCGGCTTTCTTT. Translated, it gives CASSEGTGMGSAFF.

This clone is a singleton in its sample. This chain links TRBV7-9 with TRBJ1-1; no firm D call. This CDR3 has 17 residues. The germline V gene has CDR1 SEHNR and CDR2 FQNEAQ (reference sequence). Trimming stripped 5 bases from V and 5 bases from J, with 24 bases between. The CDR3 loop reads CASSPEGGNPRVTEAFF. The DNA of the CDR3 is TGTGCCAGCAGCCCCGAAGGCGGCAACCCCCGAGTGACTGAAGCTTTCTTT.

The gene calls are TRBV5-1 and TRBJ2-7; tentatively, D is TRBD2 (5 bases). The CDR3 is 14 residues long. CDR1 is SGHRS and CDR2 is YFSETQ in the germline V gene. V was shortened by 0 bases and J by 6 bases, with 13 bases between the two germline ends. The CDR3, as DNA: TGCGCCAGCAGCTTGGGGACCGGGATGGGCGAGCAGTACTTC. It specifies CASSLGTGMGEQYF.

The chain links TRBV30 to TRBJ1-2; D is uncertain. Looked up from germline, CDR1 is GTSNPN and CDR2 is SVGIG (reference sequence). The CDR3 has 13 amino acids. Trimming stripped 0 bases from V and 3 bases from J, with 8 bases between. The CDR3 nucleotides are TGTGCCTGGAGTGTTCGGGTTCACTATGGCTACACCTTC. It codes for CAWSVRVHYGYTF.

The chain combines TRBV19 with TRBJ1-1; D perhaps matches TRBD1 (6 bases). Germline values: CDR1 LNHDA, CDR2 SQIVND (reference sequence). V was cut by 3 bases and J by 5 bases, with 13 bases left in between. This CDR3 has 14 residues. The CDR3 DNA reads TGTGCCAGTAGTATTTTCCTAGGGGGAACTGAAGCTTTCTTT. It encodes CASSIFLGGTEAFF.